This T cell receptor (beta chain) was sequenced for a study of cytomegalovirus exposure and HLA in healthy donors. Study-level information: Roughly 180 million T cells yielded over 90 million unique TCR beta sequences in earlier analysis. Study conclusions and caveats: It was reported that TCR beta sequences correctly inferred the HLA-A and HLA-B alleles for most subjects. The only immune exposure information that was available was CMV serostatus. Earlier analysis yielded a pattern in which most TCR beta V segments were productive about 87% or about 30% of the time.

The PCR contained 60 Vbeta and 13 Jbeta primers. Method: immunoSEQ multiplex PCR; TCRdb's copy keeps in-frame clones and lacks some. The sample shows 150,000 or so clones, roughly four fifths of them seen only once. With respect to this clone: Its matching antigen is unknown.

Germline V gives CDR1 SNHLY, CDR2 FYNNEI. The CDR3 contains 17 residues. V shed 2 bases and J 0 bases; nucleotides not matched to a gene: 8. This TCR was recovered from a female donor in good health and CMV-seronegative. The J gene is TRBJ2-7, the V gene TRBV2; 9 bases match TRBD2. Source material: PBMCs. The CDR3 loop is CASSEMVLAGSSYEQYF. CDR3 nucleotides: TGTGCCAGCAGTGAAATGGTACTAGCGGGTAGCTCCTACGAGCAGTACTTC. Full variable domain (remainder filled in from reference TRBV2 and TRBJ2-7): EPEVTQTPSHQVTQMGQEVILRCVPISNHLYFYWYRQILGQKVEFLVSFYNNEISEKSEIFDDQFSVERPDGSNFTLKIRSTKLEDSAMYFCASSEMVLAGSSYEQYFGPGTRLTVT.